Presented here are 17 T cell receptor beta chains from one specimen sequenced in a study of early T cells in non-severe SARS-CoV-2 infection. TCRdb fed the 5' RACE reads into MiXCR, producing one record per CDR3 protein. The sample contains tens of thousands of distinct CDR3 sequences, more than 7% of which appear only once. The specimen comprised whole blood, sampled at baseline. The receptors were sampled from an adult who was a healthcare worker with PCR-confirmed SARS-CoV-2 infection or an uninfected control (not recorded which).

Concerning this clonotype: A single base separates this from a much larger clone, so it may be a read error. The rearrangement links TRBV14 to TRBJ2-1, with 9 positions matching TRBD1. This CDR3 contains 15 residues. Germline V lookup: CDR1 SGHDN, CDR2 FVKESK. CDR3 nucleotide sequence: TGTGCCAGCAGCCGCCGGGACAGGGTATACAATGTGCAGTTCTTC. Translated: CASSRRDRVYNVQFF.

The chain is built from TRBV30 and TRBJ2-3; 9 nucleotides align to TRBD1. The germline gives CDR1 GTSNPN, CDR2 SVGIG (reference sequence). The CDR3 is made up of 15 amino acids. Germline trimming cut 2 bases from V and 1 base from J; bases unmatched to any gene: 4. The CDR3 region has the DNA TGTGCCTGGAGTAAACGGACAGGGGGCACAGATACGCAGTATTTT. Amino acids: CAWSKRTGGTDTQYF.

This rearrangement joins TRBV6-6 to TRBJ2-3; 8 nucleotides align to TRBD1. The CDR3 sequence is 19 residues long. V was clipped by 0 bases and J by 4 bases; unmatched bases: 15. Germline V gene lookup returns CDR1 MNHNY and CDR2 SVGAGI (reference sequence). CDR3 coding DNA: TGTGCCAGCAGTTACTCGATAATCTTCTGGGGACAGGCTGCAGATACGCAGTATTTT. Translated, it gives CASSYSIIFWGQAADTQYF.

This clonotype has at least ten counts. The chain links TRBV4-3 to TRBJ2-7; no clear D gene. Trimming shortened V by 0 bases and J by 2 bases, and 14 bases separated the two germline ends. The germline CDR1 and CDR2 sequences are LGHNA and YSLEER. CDR3 size: 16 residues. The CDR3 DNA reads as TGCGCCAGCAGCCAAGAGCATTCGGGCAGAACCTACGAGCAGTACTTC. Its translation: CASSQEHSGRTYEQYF.

This clonotype was observed at least ten times. The chain employs TRBV19 and TRBJ2-5; D remains unclear. V gave up 5 bases and J gave up 4 bases, with 8 bases separating them. The CDR3 runs to 12 residues. The germline V gene encodes CDR1 LNHDA and CDR2 SQIVND (reference sequence). The CDR3 coding sequence is TGTGCCAGTAGTGCGATCGGAGAGACCCAGTACTTC. Translation gives CASSAIGETQYF.

V and J are TRBV20-1 and TRBJ1-5; 10 bases map to TRBD1. The V and J ends lost 3 bases and 5 bases, in that order; junction bases with no gene match: 4. CDR3 size: 14 residues. From germline, CDR1 is DFQATT and CDR2 SNEGSKA (reference sequence). CDR3 nucleotides: TGCAGTGCTAGGCCGGGACAGGGGTATCAGCCCCAGCATTTT. This sequence encodes CSARPGQGYQPQHF.

This rearrangement joins TRBV4-2 to TRBJ1-4; TRBD1 matches at 9 bases. The germline CDR1 and CDR2 sequences are LGHNA and YNFKEQ. The CDR3 totals 15 residues. V dropped 1 base and J dropped 7; count of bases not matched to a gene: 4. The DNA for the CDR3 is TGTGCCAGCAGCCAAGCCGGGACAGGGTTTGAAAAACTGTTTTTT. Encoded protein: CASSQAGTGFEKLFF.

This clonotype turned up a few times. This CDR3 reads CSVYLDTQYF. The CDR3 nucleotides are TGCAGCGTTTATTTAGATACGCAGTATTTT. The chain joins TRBV29-1 to TRBJ2-3; no reliable D call. This CDR3 contains 10 residues. Trimming left V 5 bases short and J 5 bases short, with 5 bases between. CDR1 SQVTM and CDR2 ANQGSEA come from the germline V gene.

This clonotype appeared many times. The rearrangement links TRBV7-9 to TRBJ2-1; 9 nucleotides match TRBD2. Germline V CDR1 and CDR2: SEHNR, FQNEAQ (reference sequence). J lost 4 bases, V lost 1 base, and 8 bases had no gene match. CDR3 length: 17 amino acids. The CDR3 region is CASSLVASGNQYNEQFF. In DNA, the CDR3 is TGTGCCAGCAGCTTAGTGGCTAGCGGGAATCAGTACAATGAGCAGTTCTTC.

In this sample, this clonotype turned up a few times. The junction departs from the called germline gene at one end, perhaps through a read error. The rearrangement joins TRBV7-7 to TRBJ2-1, with D possibly TRBD2 on 5 matching bases. Germline V CDR1 and CDR2: SSHAT, FNYEAQ (reference sequence). The CDR3 extends over 14 amino acids. The CDR3 spells CASSLVGLANEQFF. In nucleotides, the CDR3 is TGTGCTAGCAGCTTAGTAGGGCTAGCCAATGAGCAGTTCTTC.

This clonotype occurred many times. The rearrangement uses TRBV5-8 and TRBJ2-7; tentative D call: TRBD1 (6 bases). The length of the CDR3 is 15 residues. CDR1 is SGHTS and CDR2 is YDEGEE in the germline V gene. V lost 4 bases to trimming and J lost 1 base, with 15 bases between them. This chain's CDR3 is CASSMGASGSYEQYF. The CDR3 coding sequence is TGTGCCAGCAGCATGGGGGCATCTGGTTCCTACGAGCAGTACTTC. Full variable domain (remainder filled in from reference TRBV5-8 and TRBJ2-7): EAGVTQSPTHLIKTRGQQATLRCSPISGHTSVYWYQQALGLGLQFLLWYDEGEERNRGNFPPRFSGRQFPNYSSELNVNALELEDSALYLCASSMGASGSYEQYFGPGTRLTVT.

This rearrangement joins TRBV7-8 to TRBJ2-1, with 10 positions matching TRBD2. There are 14 residues in the CDR3. Germline V CDR1 and CDR2: SGHVS, FQNEAQ. V shed 1 base, J shed 15 bases, and the junction held 9 bases outside the gene matches. In nucleotides, the CDR3 is TGTGCCAGCAGCTTAGGTAGCGGGAGGCCCCCGTGGTTCTTC. Translated: CASSLGSGRPPWFF.

J is TRBJ2-7 and V is TRBV27; perhaps TRBD2 as D (5 bases). V was clipped by 8 bases and J by 2 bases, with 10 bases between them. From germline, CDR1 is MNHEY and CDR2 SMNVEV (reference sequence). The CDR3 covers 12 residues. The CDR3 loop reads CASRGSPYEQYF. The CDR3 coding sequence is TGTGCCAGCCGAGGGAGCCCCTACGAGCAGTACTTC.

The chain combines TRBV6-5 with TRBJ2-3, with D perhaps TRBD2 (5 bases). CDR3 length: 15 amino acids. Trimming took 4 bases from V and 0 from J, leaving 11 bases between them. Germline-derived CDR1 and CDR2 are MNHEY and SVGAGI. The DNA of the CDR3 is TGTGCCAGCAGTTTCCGCGGGCTCAGCACAGATACGCAGTATTTT. Its translation is CASSFRGLSTDTQYF.

This clonotype was found a few times. The chain is built from TRBV2 and TRBJ2-1; D is possibly TRBD2 (6 bases). This CDR3 spans 16 amino acids. V dropped 6 bases and J dropped 6 bases, with 21 bases sitting between them. Germline V gene data show CDR1 as SNHLY and CDR2 as FYNNEI. The CDR3 DNA reads as TGTGCCAGCAGAAGGGACTTGGGACTGGTTACCAATGAGCAGTTCTTC. As protein: CASRRDLGLVTNEQFF.

The CDR3 nucleotides read TGTGCCAGCAGCGTAAGGGGGGCCGGACAGAACTATGGCTACACCTTC. This sequence encodes CASSVRGAGQNYGYTF. This chain joins TRBV9 and TRBJ1-2, with D possibly TRBD1 on 6 matching bases. The germline V gene has CDR1 SGDLS and CDR2 YYNGEE. CDR3 length equals 16 residues. V lost 1 base to trimming and J lost 2 bases, with 15 bases between them.

This clonotype was found a few times. The V gene is TRBV5-6, the J gene TRBJ1-1; the D gene is possibly TRBD1 (5 bases). CDR1 and CDR2 (germline): SGHDT, YYEEEE. This CDR3 has 15 amino acids. The V gene lost 4 bases and the J gene lost 0 bases, with 13 bases spanning the gap. In DNA form, the CDR3 reads TGTGCCAGCAGCGGAGCAGGGTACATGAACACTGAAGCTTTCTTT. Amino acid sequence: CASSGAGYMNTEAFF.